These 6 T cell receptor beta chains were sequenced from one sample in a study of siplizumab effects on memory and regulatory T cells. The repertoire was sequenced with immunoSEQ multiplex PCR; TCRdb's copy has only in-frame clones and lacks some. The sample shows over 100,000 clones, just over 90% of them seen only once. The sequencing sample was made of non-Treg CD4+ T cells sorted from blood. The source is a human donor in good health.

The CDR3 DNA follows: TGTGCCAGCAGTTTATCTGGGGCTCCGGGTGGCTACACCTTC. The encoded protein is CASSLSGAPGGYTF. V gene TRBV27 combines with J gene TRBJ1-2, with a tentative D call TRBD1 (5 bases). This CDR3 has 14 residues. Looked up from germline, CDR1 is MNHEY and CDR2 is SMNVEV (reference sequence). Trimming shortened V by 0 bases and J by 7 bases, and 12 bases separated the two germline ends.

CDR3 nucleotide sequence: TGTGCCAGCAGCCGAGAACACACGTATTCCTACGAGCAGTACTTC. Its translation: CASSREHTYSYEQYF. The chain uses TRBV6-6 and TRBJ2-7; D is uncertain. V was shortened by 6 bases and J by 1 base, with 16 bases between the two germline ends. Looked up from germline, CDR1 is MNHNY and CDR2 is SVGAGI (reference sequence). CDR3 size: 15 residues.

The genes are TRBV5-6 and TRBJ2-3, with D hard to call. Germline V gene data show CDR1 as SGHDT and CDR2 as YYEEEE. This CDR3 has 17 amino acids. Trimming took off 1 base at V and 6 bases at J, with 21 bases between the two ends. The CDR3 here is CASSLLSLPTGVDTQYF. CDR3 coding DNA: TGTGCCAGCAGCTTGCTTAGCCTACCCACGGGTGTGGATACGCAGTATTTT.

V and J are TRBV6-5 and TRBJ2-1; 9 bases are shared with TRBD2. This CDR3 has 16 residues. CDR1 is MNHEY, CDR2 SVGAGI, per germline. Trimming cost V 2 bases and J 5 bases; bases outside gene matches: 7. The CDR3 DNA reads as TGTGCCAGCAGTTACAGTTTGCTAGCGGGGCACAATGAGCAGTTCTTC. Residues: CASSYSLLAGHNEQFF.

The chain uses TRBV25-1 and TRBJ2-5; tentative D call: TRBD2 (7 bases). Germline loops: CDR1 MGHDK, CDR2 SYGVNS. Trimming removed 5 bases at V and 4 bases at J, with 8 bases between. The CDR3 runs 12 residues. Here the CDR3 reads CASSRGAETQYF. The CDR3 coding sequence is TGTGCCAGCAGTCGGGGGGCAGAGACCCAGTACTTC.

V is TRBV7-9 and J is TRBJ2-3; no clear D gene. Trimming left V 2 bases short and J 4 bases short, with 10 bases between. CDR3 length equals 14 residues. The V gene's germline CDR1 is SEHNR and CDR2 FQNEAQ (reference sequence). CDR3 in DNA: TGTGCCAGCAGCTTAAAGGCGTTGTCAGATACGCAGTATTTT. Translated: CASSLKALSDTQYF.